A single sample is the source of the 24 T cell receptor beta chains below, sequenced in a study of T cell responses to AZD1222 COVID-19 vaccine. Here immunoSEQ multiplex PCR was the method, and the copy in TCRdb shows in-frame clones only, minus some. The repertoire has more than 85,000 clones, about nine tenths of them found once; the top ten carry approximately 5.2%. The input for sequencing was peripheral blood, taken on day 0 of AZD1222 vaccination. These receptors came from an adult in good health.

V and J are TRBV10-3 and TRBJ1-6; D unresolved. V dropped 4 bases and J dropped 8 bases, with 9 bases sitting between them. CDR3 size: 13 residues. CDR1 and CDR2 from the germline V gene are ENHRY and SYGVKD. The CDR3 loop is CAISAGLDSPLHF. CDR3 in DNA: TGTGCCATCAGTGCGGGCCTGGATTCACCCCTCCACTTT.

The chain links TRBV7-9 to TRBJ2-3; the D is unclear. The CDR3 is made up of 15 amino acids. CDR1 and CDR2 from the germline V gene are SEHNR and FQNEAQ (reference sequence). The ends were cut back, 8 bases at V and 4 bases at J, with 19 bases in the middle. The CDR3 reads CASASRASAPDTQYF. The CDR3, as DNA: TGTGCCAGCGCCTCCCGGGCTTCTGCCCCAGATACGCAGTATTTT.

This clone has a single count. The chain recombines TRBV10-2 with TRBJ2-3; 9 bases are shared with TRBD2. The germline V gene has CDR1 WSHSY and CDR2 SAAADI. J lost 2 bases, V lost 6 bases, and 6 bases had no gene match. This CDR3 is built from 15 residues. In nucleotides, the CDR3 is TGCGCCAGCAGGGAACTAGCGGGCCCCACAGATACGCAGTATTTT. Its protein is CASRELAGPTDTQYF.

The sample holds a few counts of this clone. The rearrangement links TRBV7-9 to TRBJ2-2, with unresolved D. Trimming cost V 1 base and J 7 bases, with 4 bases left between them. In germline, CDR1 is SEHNR, CDR2 FQNEAQ (reference sequence). The CDR3 length is 12 residues. The CDR3 nucleotides read TGTGCCAGCAGCTTAGGGGTCGGGGAGCTGTTTTTT. Protein: CASSLGVGELFF. Supplemented by reference TRBV7-9 and TRBJ2-2, the full variable domain reads DTGVSQNPRHKITKRGQNVTFRCDPISEHNRLYWYRQTLGQGPEFLTYFQNEAQLEKSRLLSDRFSAERPKGSFSTLEIQRTEQGDSAMYLCASSLGVGELFFGEGSRLTVL.

This rearrangement joins TRBV10-3 to TRBJ2-3, with 8 bases aligning to TRBD1. The J segment lost 0 bases and the V segment lost 4 bases, leaving 3 bases of the junction unmatched. Germline CDR1 and CDR2: ENHRY and SYGVKD. CDR3 length: 15 residues. The CDR3 here is CAISGSGGSTDTQYF. Written as DNA, the CDR3 is TGTGCCATCAGTGGGTCAGGGGGCAGCACAGATACGCAGTATTTT.

V and J are TRBV19 and TRBJ1-2; 8 bases fit TRBD1. There are 15 residues in the CDR3. CDR1 is LNHDA, CDR2 SQIVND, per germline (reference sequence). V lost 5 bases, J lost 5 bases, and 10 bases stayed unmatched. In nucleotides, the CDR3 is TGTGCCAGTAGTGTCCTGGGACAGGTTTCATATGGCTACACCTTC. Protein product: CASSVLGQVSYGYTF.

The CDR3 DNA sequence: TGTGCCAGCAGTATAGTACCGGGACCGAGTCCTTCCGAGCAGTACTTC. This encodes CASSIVPGPSPSEQYF. The rearrangement joins TRBV7-6 to TRBJ2-7; D tentatively fits TRBD1 or TRBD2 (5 bases each). The CDR3 contains 16 residues. The germline V and J ends were trimmed by 6 bases and 6 bases, with 24 bases remaining between them. CDR1 is SGHVS and CDR2 is FNYEAQ in the germline V gene.

This clone has more than one count but fewer than ten. The chain carries TRBV28 and TRBJ1-4, with D unresolved. This CDR3 is built from 15 residues. Between the trimmed V and J ends, which lost 4 bases and 7 bases, there was a span of 16 bases. Germline values: CDR1 MDHEN, CDR2 SYDVKM. CDR3 protein: CASSSPRREGEKLFF. CDR3 nucleotide sequence: TGTGCCAGCAGTTCCCCCAGGAGGGAGGGTGAAAAACTGTTTTTT.

The chain links TRBV2 to TRBJ1-3, with D unresolved. Germline V gene data show CDR1 as SNHLY and CDR2 as FYNNEI. This CDR3 region has 15 residues. Trimming cost V 7 bases and J 2 bases, with 15 bases left between them. CDR3 nucleotides: TGTGCCAGCAACCCCGGCAGTATGCCTGGAAACACCATATATTTT. The encoded protein is CASNPGSMPGNTIYF.

The table lists this clone with a few counts. The chain employs TRBV18 and TRBJ1-2; D gene uncertain. Looked up from germline, CDR1 is KGHSH and CDR2 is LQKENI. V dropped 2 bases and J dropped 8 bases, with 15 bases sitting between them. The CDR3 consists of 14 residues. CDR3 protein: CASSPAQTYQGYTF. The CDR3 DNA reads as TGTGCCAGCTCACCAGCCCAAACCTACCAAGGCTACACCTTC.

V usage is TRBV7-2 and J usage is TRBJ2-7; D may correspond to TRBD1 or TRBD2 (5 bases each). The CDR3 is 13 residues long. Germline lookup yields CDR1 SGHTA and CDR2 FQGNSA. The V gene lost 3 bases and the J gene lost 6 bases, with 12 bases spanning the gap. Written as DNA, the CDR3 is TGTGCCAGCAGCTTTACTCCGGGGCTCGAGCAGTACTTC. Its translation is CASSFTPGLEQYF.

The chain carries TRBV21-1 and TRBJ2-1; the table names TRBD1, a call not compared with the DNA. TRBV21-1 has pseudogene status. The CDR3 loop spans 18 amino acids. CDR3 coding DNA: TGTGCCAGCACCGCCGGGGACAGGGGCGATTACTCCTACAATGAGCAGTTCTTC. It translates to CASTAGDRGDYSYNEQFF.

The V and J genes are TRBV4-1 and TRBJ1-2; D is ambiguous. This CDR3 comprises 16 residues. V was trimmed by 0 bases and J by 0 bases, leaving 11 bases between them. Germline lookup yields CDR1 MGHRA and CDR2 YSYEKL. CDR3 in amino acids: CASSQELGLTNYGYTF. The CDR3 bases are TGCGCCAGCAGCCAAGAATTAGGGCTTACTAACTATGGCTACACCTTC.

The chain combines TRBV7-2 with TRBJ2-7; D is unresolved. The CDR3 sequence is 14 residues long. Deletions cut 1 base from V and 2 bases from J, with 9 bases between. The germline V gene encodes CDR1 SGHTA and CDR2 FQGNSA. CDR3 amino acids: CASSLDPSAYEQYF. The CDR3 DNA reads as TGTGCCAGCAGCTTAGATCCCTCAGCCTACGAGCAGTACTTC. Complete variable domain (other parts from reference TRBV7-2 and TRBJ2-7): GAGVSQSPSNKVTEKGKDVELRCDPISGHTALYWYRQSLGQGLEFLIYFQGNSAPDKSGLPSDRFSAERTGGSVSTLTIQRTQQEDSAVYLCASSLDPSAYEQYFGPGTRLTVT.

The chain joins TRBV5-4 to TRBJ2-1, with D tentatively TRBD2 (6 bases). The CDR3 contains 17 residues. Trimming cost V 2 bases and J 0 bases, with 15 bases left between them. The germline V gene has CDR1 SGHNT and CDR2 YYREEE (reference sequence). The CDR3 region has the DNA TGTGCCAGCAGCTTCCGGGACGGAGGGAGCTCCTACAATGAGCAGTTCTTC. This sequence encodes CASSFRDGGSSYNEQFF.

The V and J genes are TRBV6-5 and TRBJ1-1, with D perhaps matching TRBD1 (5 bases). The CDR3 has 14 residues. V was pared by 7 bases and J by 1 base, with 13 bases between. Per the germline V gene, CDR1 is MNHEY and CDR2 is SVGAGI. The CDR3 loop reads CASKGSATNTEAFF. The DNA of the CDR3 is TGTGCCAGCAAGGGGAGCGCTACGAACACTGAAGCTTTCTTT.

CDR3 DNA: TGTGCCAGCAGTGGGAGGCTTGAAGCTTTCTTT. It encodes CASSGRLEAFF. The V and J genes are TRBV28 and TRBJ1-1, with D unclear. The V end was cut by 5 bases, the J end by 7 bases, with 8 bases between. CDR3 length equals 11 residues. The germline gives CDR1 MDHEN, CDR2 SYDVKM.

V usage is TRBV7-2 and J usage is TRBJ1-5; D is undetermined. Trimming removed 3 bases at V and 2 bases at J, with 11 bases between. Looked up from germline, CDR1 is SGHTA and CDR2 is FQGNSA. This CDR3 is 15 amino acids long. For the CDR3, the DNA is TGTGCCAGCAGCTTGAGTCCCAGAGGCAATCAGCCCCAGCATTTT. Encoded protein: CASSLSPRGNQPQHF.

This chain connects TRBV4-3 to TRBJ2-2; D is unresolved. This CDR3 is 15 amino acids long. The germline V gene encodes CDR1 LGHNA and CDR2 YSLEER. Trimming cost V 1 base and J 8 bases, with 14 bases left between them. CDR3 coding DNA: TGCGCCAGCAGCCAAGGGGCCGCTGAAGCTGGGGAGCTGTTTTTT. This encodes CASSQGAAEAGELFF.

V gene TRBV6-6 combines with J gene TRBJ2-1; TRBD2 is a possible D gene (7 bases). Trimming removed 7 bases from V and 7 bases from J, with 17 bases in between. Looked up from germline, CDR1 is MNHNY and CDR2 is SVGAGI (reference sequence). The CDR3 runs 14 residues. Here the CDR3 reads CASKAGGPRNEQFF. Here the CDR3 DNA reads TGTGCCAGCAAAGCCGGGGGGCCGAGAAATGAGCAGTTCTTC.

The V call is TRBV29-1, the J call TRBJ1-2; D remains ambiguous. V was clipped by 5 bases and J by 3 bases, with 4 bases between them. The germline gives CDR1 SQVTM, CDR2 ANQGSEA. This CDR3 is built from 10 residues. CDR3 sequence reads: CSVPDYGYTF. CDR3 sequence (DNA): TGCAGCGTTCCCGACTATGGCTACACCTTC. Full variable domain (outside the CDR3, taken from reference TRBV29-1 and TRBJ1-2): SAVISQKPSRDICQRGTSLTIQCQVDSQVTMMFWYRQQPGQSLTLIATANQGSEATYESGFVIDKFPISRPNLTFSTLTVSNMSPEDSSIYLCSVPDYGYTFGSGTRLTVV.

Sample share makes this clone medium-sized. The chain carries TRBV18 and TRBJ2-7; D possibly matches TRBD1 or TRBD2 (7 bases each). From germline, CDR1 is KGHSH and CDR2 LQKENI. Trimming took off 1 base at V and 3 bases at J, with 19 bases between the two ends. There are 17 residues in the CDR3. CDR3 sequence: CASSPRAPGGGGYEQYF. The CDR3 nucleotides are TGTGCCAGCTCACCACGAGCCCCAGGGGGGGGAGGCTACGAGCAGTACTTC.

This rearrangement joins TRBV2 to TRBJ1-1; D ambiguous. The V end was cut by 4 bases, the J end by 2 bases, with 8 bases between. This CDR3 spans 13 amino acids. CDR1 is SNHLY and CDR2 is FYNNEI in the germline V gene. The CDR3 here is CASSGDVNTEAFF. As DNA, the CDR3 is TGTGCCAGCAGTGGCGACGTTAACACTGAAGCTTTCTTT.

The chain is built from TRBV28 and TRBJ1-2; D gene unclear. V was shortened by 4 bases and J by 3 bases, with 6 bases between the two germline ends. Germline V CDR1 and CDR2: MDHEN, SYDVKM. This CDR3 is 12 amino acids long. CDR3 sequence reads: CASSSGDYGYTF. In DNA, the CDR3 is TGTGCCAGCAGTTCCGGCGACTATGGCTACACCTTC.